This T cell receptor beta chain was captured by sequencing in a study of blood T cell repertoires in COVID-19. The CDR3 is 11 residues long. V shed 1 base and J shed 6 bases, with 5 bases lying between them. Germline V lookup: CDR1 SGHNT, CDR2 YYREEE (reference sequence). TCRdb's copy holds only in-frame clones and misses some; the assay was immunoSEQ multiplex PCR. Among around 220,000 clones, about 90% were seen once, and the ten largest hold under 2.5%. V usage is TRBV5-4 and J usage is TRBJ2-7; D ambiguous. The TCR originated in a man in his forties with active or convalescent COVID-19. Sequenced: peripheral blood. The CDR3 DNA reads as TGTGCCAGCAGCTTGAGCGCCGAGCAGTACTTC. Its translation: CASSLSAEQYF.